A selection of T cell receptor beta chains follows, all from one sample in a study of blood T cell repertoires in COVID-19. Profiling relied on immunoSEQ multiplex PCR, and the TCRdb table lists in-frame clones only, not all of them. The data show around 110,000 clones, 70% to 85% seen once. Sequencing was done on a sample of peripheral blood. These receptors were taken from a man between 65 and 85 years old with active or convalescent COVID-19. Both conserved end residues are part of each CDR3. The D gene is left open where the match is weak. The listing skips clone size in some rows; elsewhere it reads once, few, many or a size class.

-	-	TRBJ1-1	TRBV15	TGTGCCACCAGCAGAGATAGTCGGGGGGCAAGGGCTGAAGCTTTCTTT	CATSRDSRGARAEAFF
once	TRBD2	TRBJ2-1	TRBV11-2	TGTGCCAGCAGCTTAGGGGCGGGAGTGATTGAGCAGTTCTTC	CASSLGAGVIEQFF
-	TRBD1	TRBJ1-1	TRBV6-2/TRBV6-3	TGTGCCAGCAGTTACGTTGCGGGGACAGGGGGGTTCCCTGAAGCTTTCTTT	CASSYVAGTGGFPEAFF
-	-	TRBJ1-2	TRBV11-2	TGTGCCAGCAGCCCAGCGGGGGGAGTAGGGTATGGCTACACCTTC	CASSPAGGVGYGYTF
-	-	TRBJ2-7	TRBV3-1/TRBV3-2	TGTGCCAGCAGCCAAGATCCCCACTACGAGCAGTACTTC	CASSQDPHYEQYF
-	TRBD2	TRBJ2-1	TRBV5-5	TGTGCCAGCAGAAGGACCGCGGGGGGGATCTACAATGAGCAGTTCTTC	CASRRTAGGIYNEQFF
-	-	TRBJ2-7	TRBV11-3	TGTGCCAGCAGCTTAAAAGGGAGCGAGCAGTACTTC	CASSLKGSEQYF
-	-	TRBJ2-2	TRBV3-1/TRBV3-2	TGTGCCAGCAGCCAAGATTGGAGGGCCACCGGGGAGCTGTTTTTT	CASSQDWRATGELFF
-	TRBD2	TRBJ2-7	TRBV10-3	TGTGCCATCAGTGAGTCGTGGACTAGCGGTACTAGCGGGCAGTACTTC	CAISESWTSGTSGQYF
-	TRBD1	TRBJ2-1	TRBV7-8	TGTGCCAGCAGGTGGACAGGGGGTCAGCATGAGCAGTTCTTC	CASRWTGGQHEQFF
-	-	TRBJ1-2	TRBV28	TGTGCCAGCAGTTCATCTAAGCGGGTTGTCTCTAACTATGGCTACACCTTC	CASSSSKRVVSNYGYTF
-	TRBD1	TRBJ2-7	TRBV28	TGTGCCAGCATTACCCCCGGGACAGGGGGGAGCGAGCAGTACTTC	CASITPGTGGSEQYF
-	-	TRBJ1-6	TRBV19	TGTGCCAGTAGTTTGAAAAGGGGAGGGCCCCTCCACTTT	CASSLKRGGPLHF
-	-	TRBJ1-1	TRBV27	TGTGCCAGCAGCCCTCCAGGGCGAAAAGCTTTCTTT	CASSPPGRKAFF